The entry that follows covers one T cell receptor beta chain sequence. Its target is unknown. V dropped 2 bases and J dropped 6; count of bases not matched to a gene: 6. CDR3 length equals 15 residues. CDR1 is MNHNY, CDR2 SVGAGI, per germline (reference sequence). The study ran its PCR with 60 Vbeta and 13 Jbeta primers. The table came from immunoSEQ multiplex PCR; TCRdb's copy has only in-frame clones and leaves some out. This sample has under 200,000 clones, with 60% to 85% found just once. These data come from a study of cytomegalovirus exposure and HLA in healthy donors. At the level of the study: Most donors, around 81% of over 350 genotyped, fell in the Caucasian-associated ancestry cluster.

Whole-study findings and limits: The study put under 200 TCR beta chains on its list as cytomegalovirus-associated.

This clonotype originated in a man over 45 in good health and CMV-seropositive. This chain uses TRBV6-6 with TRBJ2-1, with TRBD2 matching over 8 bases. Specimen: PBMCs. In DNA form, the CDR3 reads TGTGCCAGCAGTTACCGTAAACTAGCGGCCAATGAGCAGTTCTTC. As protein: CASSYRKLAANEQFF.